This TCR beta chain stems from a study of siplizumab effects on memory and regulatory T cells. Overall study findings and caveats: The apparent diversity of naive T cells exceeded that of memory cells, and naive T cells seemed to make a major contribution to the alloresponse. Treg origin accounted for an average of roughly 65% of mappable alloreactive CD4+ clones with siplizumab and 26.9% in controls. Phenotypic classification as naive or memory proved unattainable for roughly 80-96% of proliferating CD4+ or CD8+ clones.

A remark on this clone: The antigen remains undetermined.

Profiling relied on immunoSEQ multiplex PCR, and the TCRdb table lists in-frame clones only, not all of them. Among 100,000 or so clones, just over 90% were seen once, and the ten largest hold about 0.32%. The sample taken for sequencing was CD4+ T cells sorted from blood. The clonotype comes from a human donor in good health.

In DNA, the CDR3 is TGTGCCAGCAGGGCGAAGACGGAAGCTTTCTTT. Protein product: CASRAKTEAFF. V gene TRBV21-1 combines with J gene TRBJ1-1. TRBV21-1 is reported as a pseudogene. This CDR3 has 11 residues.